These 3 T cell receptor beta chains were sequenced from one sample in a study of identifying expanded T cells in peripheral blood. Clones were sequenced by immunoSEQ multiplex PCR, and TCRdb holds only the in-frame ones, with some missing. Of under 100,000 clones in the sample, approximately 90% were seen once. The material sequenced was blood. The receptors were sampled from a person between 18 and 70 years old in good health.

The J gene is TRBJ1-1, the V gene TRBV5-1; D may be TRBD1 (5 bases). This CDR3 is 14 amino acids long. Trimming removed 2 bases at V and 4 bases at J, with 12 bases between. The germline V gene encodes CDR1 SGHRS and CDR2 YFSETQ. CDR3 DNA sequence: TGCGCCAGCAGCTTTCGGGGGGTCATCACTGAAGCTTTCTTT. This translates into CASSFRGVITEAFF. Together with reference TRBV5-1 and TRBJ1-1, the CDR3 gives the full variable domain: KAGVTQTPRYLIKTRGQQVTLSCSPISGHRSVSWYQQTPGQGLQFLFEYFSETQRNKGNFPGRFSGRQFSNSRSEMNVSTLELGDSALYLCASSFRGVITEAFFGQGTRLTVV.

V usage is TRBV7-9 and J usage is TRBJ1-1; a weak D match, TRBD1 (5 bases). The V gene lost 4 bases and the J gene lost 3 bases, with 18 bases spanning the gap. Germline CDR1 SEHNR, CDR2 FQNEAQ (reference sequence). There are 16 residues in the CDR3. The DNA of the CDR3 is TGTGCCAGCAGCTCAAAAGGCCTCAGGGTTTACACTGAAGCTTTCTTT. It specifies CASSSKGLRVYTEAFF.

On this clone: One junction end does not reproduce the germline sequence, and a read error may be involved. The V and J genes are TRBV10-3 and TRBJ1-3; 7 bases fit TRBD1. Germline assignment: CDR1 ENHRY and CDR2 SYGVKD. This CDR3 is built from 13 residues. As DNA, the CDR3 is TGTGCCATCATGGGACAGACTGGAGACACCATATATTTT. This translates into CAIMGQTGDTIYF.